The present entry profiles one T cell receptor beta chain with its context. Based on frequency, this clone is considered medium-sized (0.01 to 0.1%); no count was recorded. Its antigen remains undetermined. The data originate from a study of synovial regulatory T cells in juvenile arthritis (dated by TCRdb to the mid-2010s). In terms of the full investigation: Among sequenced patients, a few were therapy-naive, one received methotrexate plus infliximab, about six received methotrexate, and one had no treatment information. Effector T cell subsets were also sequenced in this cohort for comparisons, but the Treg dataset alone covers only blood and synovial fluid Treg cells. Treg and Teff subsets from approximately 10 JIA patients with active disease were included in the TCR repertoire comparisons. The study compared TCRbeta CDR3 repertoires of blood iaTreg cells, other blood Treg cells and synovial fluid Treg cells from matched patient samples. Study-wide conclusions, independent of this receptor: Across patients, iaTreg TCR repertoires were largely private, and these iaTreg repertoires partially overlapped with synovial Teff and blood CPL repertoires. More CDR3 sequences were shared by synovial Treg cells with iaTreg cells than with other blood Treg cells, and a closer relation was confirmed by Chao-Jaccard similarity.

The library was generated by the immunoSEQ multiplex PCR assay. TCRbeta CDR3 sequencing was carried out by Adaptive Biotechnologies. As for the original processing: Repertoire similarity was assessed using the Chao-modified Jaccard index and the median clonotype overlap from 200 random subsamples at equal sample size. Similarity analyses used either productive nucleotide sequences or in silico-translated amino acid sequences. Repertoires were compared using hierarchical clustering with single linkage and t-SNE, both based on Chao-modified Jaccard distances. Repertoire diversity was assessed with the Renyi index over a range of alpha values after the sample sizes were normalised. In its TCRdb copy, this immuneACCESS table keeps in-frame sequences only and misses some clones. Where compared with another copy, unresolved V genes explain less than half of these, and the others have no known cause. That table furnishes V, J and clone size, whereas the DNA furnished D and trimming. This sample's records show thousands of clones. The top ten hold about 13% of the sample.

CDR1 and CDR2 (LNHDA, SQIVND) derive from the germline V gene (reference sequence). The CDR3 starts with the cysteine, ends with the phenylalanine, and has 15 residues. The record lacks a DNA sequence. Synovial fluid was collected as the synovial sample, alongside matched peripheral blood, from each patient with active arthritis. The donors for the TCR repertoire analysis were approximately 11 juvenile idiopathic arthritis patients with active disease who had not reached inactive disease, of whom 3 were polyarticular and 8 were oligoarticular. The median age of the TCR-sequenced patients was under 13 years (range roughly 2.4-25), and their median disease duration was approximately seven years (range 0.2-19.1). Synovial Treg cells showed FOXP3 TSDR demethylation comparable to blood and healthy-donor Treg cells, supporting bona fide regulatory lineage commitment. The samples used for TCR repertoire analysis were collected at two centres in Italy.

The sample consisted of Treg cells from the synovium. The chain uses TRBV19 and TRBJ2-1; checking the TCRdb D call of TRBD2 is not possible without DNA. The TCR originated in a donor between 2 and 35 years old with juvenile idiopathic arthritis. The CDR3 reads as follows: CASRSRGRAYNEQFF.